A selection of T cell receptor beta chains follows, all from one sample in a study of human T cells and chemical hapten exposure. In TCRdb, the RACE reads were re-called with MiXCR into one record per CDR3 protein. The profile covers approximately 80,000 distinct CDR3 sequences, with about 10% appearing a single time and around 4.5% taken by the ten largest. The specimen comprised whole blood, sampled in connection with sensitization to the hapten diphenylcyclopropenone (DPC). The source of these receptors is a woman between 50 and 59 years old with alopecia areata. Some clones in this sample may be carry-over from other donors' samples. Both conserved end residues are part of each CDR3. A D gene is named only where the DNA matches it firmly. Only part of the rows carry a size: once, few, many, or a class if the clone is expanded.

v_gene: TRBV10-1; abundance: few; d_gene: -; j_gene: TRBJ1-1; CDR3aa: CASSERNTEAFF; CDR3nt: TGCGCCAGCAGTGAGAGGAACACTGAAGCTTTCTTT
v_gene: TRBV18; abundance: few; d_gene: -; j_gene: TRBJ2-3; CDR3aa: CASSPRRIDTQYF; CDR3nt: TGTGCCAGCTCACCACGCCGAATAGATACGCAGTATTTT
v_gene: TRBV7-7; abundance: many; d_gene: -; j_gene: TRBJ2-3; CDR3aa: CASSLVPSSTDTQYF; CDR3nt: TGTGCTAGCAGCTTAGTCCCATCAAGCACAGATACGCAGTATTTT
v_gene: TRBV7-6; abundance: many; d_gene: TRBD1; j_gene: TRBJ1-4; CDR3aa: CASSLDRGRDEKLFF; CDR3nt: TGTGCCAGCAGCCTCGACAGGGGAAGGGATGAAAAACTGTTTTTT
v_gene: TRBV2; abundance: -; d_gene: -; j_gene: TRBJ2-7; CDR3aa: CASRGRSAIYEQYF; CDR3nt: TGTGCCAGCAGAGGACGTTCCGCTATCTACGAGCAGTACTTC
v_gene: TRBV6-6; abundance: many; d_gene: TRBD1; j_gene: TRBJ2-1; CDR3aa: CASRPRTGLGLDEQFF; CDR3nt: TGTGCCAGCAGACCGAGGACAGGATTGGGGTTAGATGAGCAGTTCTTC
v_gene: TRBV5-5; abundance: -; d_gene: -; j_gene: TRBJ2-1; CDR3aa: CASTPVGGSNEQFF; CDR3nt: TGTGCCAGCACCCCGGTAGGCGGTTCCAATGAGCAGTTCTTC
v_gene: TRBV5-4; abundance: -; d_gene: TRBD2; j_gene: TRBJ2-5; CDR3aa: CASSLSRGLAEETQYF; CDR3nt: TGTGCCAGCAGCTTGAGCAGAGGACTAGCTGAGGAGACCCAGTACTTC
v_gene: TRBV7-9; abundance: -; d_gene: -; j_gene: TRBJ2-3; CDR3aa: CASSLALLSPGDTQYF; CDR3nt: TGTGCCAGCAGCTTAGCCCTCCTAAGCCCGGGGGATACGCAGTATTTT
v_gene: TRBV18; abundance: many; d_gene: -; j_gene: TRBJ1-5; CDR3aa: CASSPRVGNQPQHF; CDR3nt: TGTGCCAGCTCACCCCGAGTCGGCAATCAGCCCCAGCATTTT
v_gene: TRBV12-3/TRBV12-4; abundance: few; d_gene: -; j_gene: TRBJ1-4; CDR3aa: CASSQTESATNEKLFF; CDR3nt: TGTGCCAGCAGCCAGACAGAATCTGCAACTAATGAAAAACTGTTTTTT
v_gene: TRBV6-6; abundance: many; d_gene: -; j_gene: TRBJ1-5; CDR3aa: CASSRTAYTQPQHF; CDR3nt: TGTGCCAGCAGCCGGACAGCTTACACCCAGCCCCAGCATTTT